The 18 T cell receptor beta chains given below trace back to one sample, sequenced in a study of breast tumors, draining lymph nodes, adjacent tissues. Axillary draining lymph nodes of breast cancer patients supplied the node samples. Using its own MiXCR run on the multiplex PCR reads, TCRdb lists one record per CDR3 protein. The sample has around 300,000 distinct CDR3 sequences, over 25% seen once. The sequenced material came from axillary lymph node tissue. Receptor source: a female donor with breast cancer. Some clones in this sample may be carry-over from other donors' samples.

The table lists this clonotype with many counts. V is TRBV20-1 and J is TRBJ2-1; D is ambiguous. This CDR3 contains 11 residues. CDR1 is DFQATT, CDR2 SNEGSKA, per germline (reference sequence). CDR3 region: CRIFANNEQFF. CDR3 DNA: TGCCGGATTTTCGCGAACAATGAGCAGTTCTTC.

At least ten counts were recorded for this clonotype. The rearrangement links TRBV7-2 to TRBJ2-7; 11 positions agree with TRBD2. CDR3 length: 16 residues. Germline values: CDR1 SGHTA, CDR2 FQGNSA. V shed 3 bases, J shed 3 bases, and the junction held 7 bases outside the gene matches. The CDR3: CASSLFLAGGVYEQYF. The CDR3 DNA is TGTGCCAGCAGCTTGTTCCTAGCGGGAGGAGTCTACGAGCAGTACTTC. Drawing the rest from reference TRBV7-2 and TRBJ2-7, the complete variable domain is GAGVSQSPSNKVTEKGKDVELRCDPISGHTALYWYRQSLGQGLEFLIYFQGNSAPDKSGLPSDRFSAERTGGSVSTLTIQRTQQEDSAVYLCASSLFLAGGVYEQYFGPGTRLTVT.

As concerns this clonotype: A much larger clone is a single base away; this may be a read error. This chain connects TRBV7-3 to TRBJ2-7; D perhaps matches TRBD2 (6 bases). From germline, CDR1 is SGHTA and CDR2 FQGTGA. This CDR3 has 13 residues. The V gene lost 4 bases and the J gene lost 9 bases, with 16 bases spanning the gap. CDR3 bases: TGTGCCAGCAGCTCAGTTGGGGGACTGGGGCAGTACTTC. This encodes CASSSVGGLGQYF.

At least ten counts were recorded for this clonotype. The V call is TRBV15, the J call TRBJ2-7; D possibly uses TRBD1 or TRBD2 (6 bases each). V was cut by 1 base and J by 5 bases, with 15 bases left in between. Germline V gives CDR1 LNHNV, CDR2 YYDKDF (reference sequence). This CDR3 spans 15 amino acids. This CDR3 is CATSRVWGAGNEQYF. The CDR3, as DNA: TGTGCCACCAGCAGAGTTTGGGGGGCGGGAAACGAGCAGTACTTC.

Turning to this clonotype: Just one base apart from a much larger clone, this may be a read error. This chain links TRBV11-1 with TRBJ2-7; no clear D. The CDR3 runs to 15 residues. CDR1 and CDR2 from the germline V gene are SGHAT and FQDESV (reference sequence). In DNA, the CDR3 is TGTGCCAGCAGTTTACGAAGAGGAACGGCCTACGAGCAGCACTTC. Protein sequence: CASSLRRGTAYEQHF.

This clonotype has ten or more counts. The chain uses TRBV9 and TRBJ2-3; 7 positions agree with TRBD2. Germline CDR1 and CDR2: SGDLS and YYNGEE. The CDR3 is 16 residues long. V lost 3 bases and J lost 2; bases outside the gene matches: 9. The CDR3 here is CASSALAVGPTDTQYF. As DNA, the CDR3 is TGTGCCAGCAGCGCCCTAGCGGTGGGTCCCACAGATACGCAGTATTTT.

The genes are TRBV11-3 and TRBJ2-2; 13 bases match TRBD2. The germline CDR1 and CDR2 sequences are SGHNT and YENEEA. V shed 3 bases, J shed 5 bases, and the junction held 3 bases outside the gene matches. The CDR3 is 16 residues long. As DNA, the CDR3 is TGTGCCAGCAGCTTTACACTAGCGGGAGGGACCGGGGAGCTGTTTTTT. Amino acids: CASSFTLAGGTGELFF.

The table lists this clonotype with many counts. The CDR3 region has the DNA TGTGCCAGCAGCGCACTTAAAATGACCGGGGAGCTGTTTTTT. It encodes CASSALKMTGELFF. This chain links TRBV11-1 with TRBJ2-2; D remains unclear. V shed 5 bases and J shed 5 bases, with 12 bases lying between them. The CDR3 consists of 14 residues. Looked up from germline, CDR1 is SGHAT and CDR2 is FQDESV (reference sequence).

This rearrangement joins TRBV30 to TRBJ2-1; the D gene is possibly TRBD2 (5 bases). The V end was cut by 2 bases, the J end by 4 bases, with 15 bases between. The germline gives CDR1 GTSNPN, CDR2 SVGIG (reference sequence). This CDR3 has 15 amino acids. The DNA for the CDR3 is TGTGCCTGGAGTCGAGGGAGTTCCGTTTACAATGAGCAGTTCTTC. Residues: CAWSRGSSVYNEQFF.

This clonotype was seen ten or more times. This chain uses TRBV11-2 with TRBJ2-7; 7 bases map to TRBD1. The V segment lost 5 bases and the J segment 6 bases; nucleotides outside the gene matches: 10. The CDR3 sequence is 14 residues long. The germline V gene has CDR1 SGHAT and CDR2 FQNNGV. The chain's CDR3 is CASSPSPTGPEQYF. The CDR3 coding sequence is TGTGCCAGCAGCCCTTCCCCGACAGGGCCCGAGCAGTACTTC.

At least ten counts were recorded for this clonotype. V gene TRBV19 combines with J gene TRBJ2-2; no definite D call. Between the trimmed V and J ends, which lost 1 base and 6 bases, there was a span of 6 bases. Germline assignment: CDR1 LNHDA and CDR2 SQIVND (reference sequence). This CDR3 is 13 amino acids long. CDR3 DNA sequence: TGTGCCAGTAGTATAGGCAACGCCGGGGAGCTGTTTTTT. It codes for CASSIGNAGELFF. Full variable domain (rest looked up from reference TRBV19 and TRBJ2-2): DGGITQSPKYLFRKEGQNVTLSCEQNLNHDAMYWYRQDPGQGLRLIYYSQIVNDFQKGDIAEGYSVSREKKESFPLTVTSAQKNPTAFYLCASSIGNAGELFFGEGSRLTVL.

This clonotype has ten or more counts. The J gene is TRBJ1-2, the V gene TRBV7-9; D gene ambiguous. V was cut by 3 bases and J by 0 bases, with 5 bases left in between. Germline CDR1 and CDR2: SEHNR and FQNEAQ (reference sequence). The CDR3 totals 13 residues. This chain's CDR3 is CASSLAANYGYTF. DNA of the CDR3: TGTGCCAGCAGCTTGGCGGCTAACTATGGCTACACCTTC.

This sequence joins TRBV5-4 and TRBJ1-3; 7 bases are shared with TRBD1. CDR3 length: 16 residues. Germline V gene data show CDR1 as SGHNT and CDR2 as YYREEE (reference sequence). The trim removed 0 bases at V and 4 bases at J, leaving 7 bases unmatched. Here the CDR3 DNA reads TGTGCCAGCAGCTTGGGGCAGGGGGGTGGAGGAAACACCATATATTTT. Encoded protein: CASSLGQGGGGNTIYF.

This clonotype was counted many times. J is TRBJ1-6 and V is TRBV7-9; possibly TRBD1 for D (5 bases). The ends were cut back, 3 bases at V and 7 bases at J, with 19 bases in the middle. Germline CDR1 SEHNR, CDR2 FQNEAQ (reference sequence). The CDR3 is made up of 17 amino acids. CDR3 nucleotides: TGTGCCAGCAGCTTGAAGACAGACGGAGAGCTAAATTCACCCCTCCACTTT. Translating gives CASSLKTDGELNSPLHF.

There are many counts of this clonotype. The J gene is TRBJ2-7, the V gene TRBV11-3; D remains ambiguous. The germline V and J ends were trimmed by 5 bases and 6 bases, with 8 bases remaining between them. The CDR3 is 11 residues long. Germline CDR1 is SGHNT and CDR2 is YENEEA. The CDR3 sequence is CASSPGLEQYF. The CDR3 region has the DNA TGTGCCAGCAGCCCTGGTCTCGAGCAGTACTTC.

J is TRBJ2-3 and V is TRBV9, with TRBD2 matching over 9 bases. This CDR3 contains 15 residues. Germline CDR1 SGDLS, CDR2 YYNGEE. The V gene end was trimmed by 4 bases and the J gene end by 8 bases; junction bases not matched to a gene: 11. The CDR3 nucleotides read TGTGCCAGCAGCTCCTCCGGGACTAGCCAGAGTACGCAGTATTTT. It specifies CASSSSGTSQSTQYF.

This clonotype has more than one count but fewer than ten. The junction does not match germline at one end; this may be a read error. The rearrangement joins TRBV9 to TRBJ2-1; 13 bases align to TRBD2. In germline, CDR1 is SGDLS, CDR2 YYNGEE. The CDR3 is made up of 16 amino acids. The CDR3 protein is CASSVGLAGGLNAQFF. The CDR3 nucleotides are TGTGCCAGCAGCGTAGGACTAGCGGGAGGACTCAATGCGCAGTTCTTC.

With regard to this clonotype: Being one base from a much bigger clone, this may be a read error. The J gene is TRBJ2-5, the V gene TRBV7-2; D is perhaps TRBD1 (6 bases). Germline V CDR1 and CDR2: SGHTA, FQGNSA. The CDR3 has 15 amino acids. Here the CDR3 reads CASSLVGRGLETQHF. The CDR3 DNA follows: TGTGCCAGCAGCTTAGTGGGCAGGGGCTTAGAGACCCAGCACTTC.